This TCR beta chain was identified in a study of T cell changes during pregnancy in multiple sclerosis. Repertoires were generated with immunoSEQ multiplex PCR, while TCRdb's copy carries only in-frame clones and drops some. The table lists roughly 38,000 clones, 88% of them singletons. Sequences were derived from CD4+ T cells from peripheral blood mononuclear cells, sampled before pregnancy. This TCR came from a female donor with multiple sclerosis, enrolled in a pregnancy study.

This CDR3 is CAWSSGTGETQYF. The CDR3, as DNA: TGTGCCTGGAGTAGCGGGACTGGAGAGACCCAGTACTTC. This rearrangement joins TRBV30 to TRBJ2-5; 7 bases are a match to TRBD2. The trim removed 2 bases at V and 4 bases at J, leaving 4 bases unmatched. Per the germline V gene, CDR1 is GTSNPN and CDR2 is SVGIG (reference sequence). CDR3 length equals 13 residues.